This entry lists 23 T cell receptor beta chains sequenced from one sample in a study of control samples from healthy donors and cancer patients. Assay used: immunoSEQ multiplex PCR; TCRdb lists only in-frame clones, some missing. The data show some 170,000 clones, 90% to 95% seen once. Material for sequencing was PBMCs. These receptors all stem from a man aged 60 to 69 with colorectal cancer.

The chain uses TRBV19 and TRBJ1-2; 9 bases match TRBD1. After removal of 5 bases from V and 3 bases from J, the junction contained 4 bases not matched to a gene. This CDR3 has 14 residues. Germline V gives CDR1 LNHDA, CDR2 SQIVND (reference sequence). The CDR3 loop reads CASSPGQGDYGYTF. CDR3 DNA sequence: TGTGCCAGTAGTCCGGGACAGGGAGACTATGGCTACACCTTC. The whole variable domain, filled in from reference TRBV19 and TRBJ1-2, reads DGGITQSPKYLFRKEGQNVTLSCEQNLNHDAMYWYRQDPGQGLRLIYYSQIVNDFQKGDIAEGYSVSREKKESFPLTVTSAQKNPTAFYLCASSPGQGDYGYTFGSGTRLTVV.

The V call is TRBV3-1 (or the pseudogene TRBV3-2), the J call TRBJ1-1; D not resolved. V lost 1 base and J lost 1, with 7 bases in between. Per germline, CDR1 LGHDT and CDR2 YNNKEL (reference sequence). The CDR3 extends over 14 amino acids. CDR3 coding DNA: TGTGCCAGCAGCCAAGTAAACAGGAACACTGAAGCTTTCTTT. Protein product: CASSQVNRNTEAFF.

This clone appeared a single time. J is TRBJ2-7 and V is TRBV24-1; D is possibly TRBD2 (5 bases). This CDR3 comprises 15 residues. In germline, CDR1 is KGHDR, CDR2 SFDVKD. V lost 6 bases and J lost 3, with 17 bases in between. In DNA, the CDR3 is TGTGCCACCAGTTCCCCCCTGGCCGGGGTCTACGAGCAGTACTTC. Translating gives CATSSPLAGVYEQYF.

This rearrangement joins TRBV5-1 to TRBJ2-7; 9 bases map to TRBD1. Trimming at V came to 4 bases and at J to 4 bases, leaving 6 bases not matched to a gene. Per germline, CDR1 SGHRS and CDR2 YFSETQ. The CDR3 spans 14 residues. The CDR3 sequence is CASSPTGQGYEQYF. CDR3 in DNA: TGCGCCAGCAGCCCAACGGGACAGGGTTACGAGCAGTACTTC.

The chain carries TRBV3-1 (or the pseudogene TRBV3-2) and TRBJ2-2, with unresolved D. Germline V gives CDR1 LGHDT, CDR2 YNNKEL (reference sequence). Deletions cut 1 base from V and 1 base from J, with 4 bases between. This CDR3 spans 14 amino acids. CDR3 sequence (DNA): TGTGCCAGCAGCCAAGGTGGGAACACCGGGGAGCTGTTTTTT. Protein product: CASSQGGNTGELFF.

V and J are TRBV5-1 and TRBJ1-1; tentatively, D is TRBD1 (6 bases). Germline V gene lookup returns CDR1 SGHRS and CDR2 YFSETQ. Trimming took off 0 bases at V and 6 bases at J, with 9 bases between the two ends. The CDR3 loop spans 13 amino acids. In DNA form, the CDR3 reads TGCGCCAGCAGCTTGGATACAGGGTCTGAAGCTTTCTTT. Its translation: CASSLDTGSEAFF.

The J gene is TRBJ1-3, the V gene TRBV4-2; D possibly corresponds to TRBD1 (6 bases). The CDR3 loop spans 16 amino acids. V lost 4 bases, J lost 0 bases, and 13 bases lay in between. Germline CDR1 is LGHNA and CDR2 is YNFKEQ. The CDR3 reads CASSPSDSLSGNTIYF. Written as DNA, the CDR3 is TGTGCCAGCAGCCCCTCGGACAGTCTCTCTGGAAACACCATATATTTT.

With regard to this clone: This sample includes further DNA sequences coding for the same CDR3. The V call is TRBV30, the J call TRBJ1-1; no clear D gene. The germline CDR1 and CDR2 sequences are GTSNPN and SVGIG (reference sequence). The CDR3 is made up of 13 amino acids. V lost 0 bases and J lost 0, with 5 bases in between. The CDR3 is CAWSVGLNTEAFF. CDR3 coding DNA: TGTGCCTGGAGTGTTGGATTGAACACTGAAGCTTTCTTT.

V and J are TRBV19 and TRBJ1-5, with 7 bases aligning to TRBD1. V lost 7 bases and J lost 7; bases outside the gene matches: 13. Per germline, CDR1 LNHDA and CDR2 SQIVND (reference sequence). The CDR3 length is 15 residues. The CDR3 reads CASTFGGGNGQPQHF. CDR3 DNA sequence: TGTGCCAGTACATTCGGAGGGGGCAATGGGCAGCCCCAGCATTTT. Filled out from reference TRBV19 and TRBJ1-5, the complete variable domain reads DGGITQSPKYLFRKEGQNVTLSCEQNLNHDAMYWYRQDPGQGLRLIYYSQIVNDFQKGDIAEGYSVSREKKESFPLTVTSAQKNPTAFYLCASTFGGGNGQPQHFGDGTRLSIL.

The rearrangement links TRBV19 to TRBJ1-5, with D perhaps TRBD1 (5 bases). The CDR3 spans 13 residues. Germline V CDR1 and CDR2: LNHDA, SQIVND (reference sequence). The CDR3 DNA sequence: TGTGCAGCCCAGGGATATAGCAATCAGCCCCAGCATTTT. Protein sequence: CAAQGYSNQPQHF.

This sequence joins TRBV14 and TRBJ2-7; 9 bases are a match to TRBD2. With V trimmed by 8 bases and J by 5 bases, 22 bases remained unmatched. The CDR3 has 18 amino acids. Germline assignment: CDR1 SGHDN and CDR2 FVKESK. CDR3 residues: CASSGFTNSGGRRNEQYF. In nucleotides, the CDR3 is TGTGCCAGCTCGGGGTTCACTAATAGCGGGGGCCGAAGAAACGAGCAGTACTTC.

CDR3 loop: CASSHPWVEQYF. The CDR3 nucleotides read TGCGCCAGCAGTCACCCTTGGGTCGAGCAGTACTTC. The chain has TRBV23-1 and TRBJ2-7; D remains ambiguous. TRBV23-1 belongs to the ORF category, with a function that is uncertain. The CDR3 contains 12 residues. The V and J ends lost 3 bases and 6 bases respectively, with 9 bases between them.

This clone came up once. V is TRBV5-1 and J is TRBJ2-3, with a tentative D call TRBD2 (5 bases). Trimming removed 5 bases at V and 2 bases at J, with 9 bases between. The germline V gene encodes CDR1 SGHRS and CDR2 YFSETQ. The CDR3 totals 13 residues. CDR3 in DNA: TGCGCCAGCAGTTATCGGGACACAGATACGCAGTATTTT. Translation gives CASSYRDTDTQYF.

The V call is TRBV19, the J call TRBJ1-2; 7 bases align to TRBD1. In germline, CDR1 is LNHDA, CDR2 SQIVND (reference sequence). The CDR3 extends over 13 amino acids. The J segment lost 6 bases and the V segment lost 6 bases, leaving 7 bases of the junction unmatched. The CDR3 sequence is CASRTTGSHGYTF. For the CDR3, the DNA is TGTGCCAGTAGGACGACAGGGTCGCATGGCTACACCTTC.

Here the CDR3 reads CASRGPNEKLFF. CDR3 bases: TGTGCCAGCAGGGGGCCGAATGAAAAACTGTTTTTT. The genes are TRBV27 and TRBJ1-4; D might be TRBD1 (5 bases). The CDR3 loop spans 12 amino acids. Deletions cut 6 bases from V and 5 bases from J, with 7 bases between. Per the germline V gene, CDR1 is MNHEY and CDR2 is SMNVEV (reference sequence).

This clone came up once. The CDR3 nucleotides are TGTGCCAGCAGCCAGATGGGACTAGCGGGGGCAAGCTCCTACAATGAGCAGTTCTTC. As protein: CASSQMGLAGASSYNEQFF. The V and J genes are TRBV5-5 and TRBJ2-1; 14 bases are shared with TRBD2. Germline CDR1 reads SGHKS; CDR2 reads YYEKEE (reference sequence). The trim removed 4 bases at V and 0 bases at J, leaving 9 bases unmatched. CDR3 length: 19 residues.

The V call is TRBV27, the J call TRBJ1-4; the match to TRBD1 covers 7 bases. With 5 bases clipped from V and 0 bases from J, the junction kept 3 bases outside the gene matches. The CDR3 extends over 15 amino acids. The V gene's germline CDR1 is MNHEY and CDR2 SMNVEV (reference sequence). The CDR3 sequence: CASSGQGATNEKLFF. DNA of the CDR3: TGTGCCAGCAGTGGGCAGGGGGCAACTAATGAAAAACTGTTTTTT.

This chain links TRBV9 with TRBJ2-7, with TRBD1 matching 8 bases. Germline-derived CDR1 and CDR2 are SGDLS and YYNGEE. J was trimmed by 4 bases and V by 0 bases; bases with no gene match: 6. The CDR3 runs 15 residues. The CDR3 coding sequence is TGTGCCAGCAGCGTAGGACAGGGGCCGGGATACGAGCAGTACTTC. Protein sequence: CASSVGQGPGYEQYF.

This clone was picked up one time. The J gene is TRBJ1-3, the V gene TRBV5-1, with a possible D match to TRBD1 (5 bases). V was cut by 1 base and J by 0 bases, with 11 bases left in between. This CDR3 comprises 16 residues. Germline CDR1 and CDR2: SGHRS and YFSETQ. The CDR3 sequence is CASSLTGGISGNTIYF. Written as DNA, the CDR3 is TGCGCCAGCAGCTTGACGGGGGGGATCTCTGGAAACACCATATATTTT.

The chain couples TRBV4-1 to TRBJ1-3; tentative D call: TRBD1 (6 bases). V lost 3 bases and J 0 bases, leaving 18 bases between the germline ends. The CDR3 sequence is 18 residues long. The germline V gene has CDR1 MGHRA and CDR2 YSYEKL. This CDR3 is CASSHPPQDSISGNTIYF. As DNA, the CDR3 is TGCGCCAGCAGCCACCCACCCCAGGACAGCATCTCTGGAAACACCATATATTTT.

The chain couples TRBV29-1 to TRBJ2-7, with D perhaps matching TRBD1 or TRBD2 (5 bases each). V lost 7 bases and J 2 bases, leaving 12 bases between the germline ends. From germline, CDR1 is SQVTM and CDR2 ANQGSEA. The CDR3 totals 12 residues. Here the CDR3 DNA reads TGCAGCGCCGGGACCCTCCCCTACGAGCAGTACTTC. This sequence encodes CSAGTLPYEQYF.

The chain joins TRBV7-2 to TRBJ2-7; D might be TRBD2 (5 bases). V dropped 2 bases and J dropped 2 bases, with 16 bases sitting between them. The germline V gene has CDR1 SGHTA and CDR2 FQGNSA. The CDR3 contains 16 residues. CDR3 loop: CASSLSQVGGPYEQYF. Here the CDR3 DNA reads TGTGCCAGCAGCTTAAGCCAGGTTGGAGGACCCTACGAGCAGTACTTC.

The gene calls are TRBV19 and TRBJ2-2; 7 nucleotides agree with TRBD2. Germline CDR1 is LNHDA and CDR2 is SQIVND (reference sequence). Trimming cost V 3 bases and J 4 bases; bases outside gene matches: 8. This CDR3 has 16 residues. This CDR3 reads CASSMLRGRGTGELFF. CDR3 coding DNA: TGTGCCAGTAGTATGCTTCGGGGGAGGGGCACCGGGGAGCTGTTTTTT.